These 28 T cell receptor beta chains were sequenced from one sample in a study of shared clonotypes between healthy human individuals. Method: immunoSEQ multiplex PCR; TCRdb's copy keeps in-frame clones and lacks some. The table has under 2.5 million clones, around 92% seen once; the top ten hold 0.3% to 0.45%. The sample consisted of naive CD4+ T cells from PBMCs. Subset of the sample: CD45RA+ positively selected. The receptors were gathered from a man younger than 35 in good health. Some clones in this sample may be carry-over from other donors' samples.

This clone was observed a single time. CDR3 region: CASSLTSFTDTQYF. DNA of the CDR3: TGCGCCAGCAGCTTAACTAGTTTCACAGATACGCAGTATTTT. V and J are TRBV5-1 and TRBJ2-3; a possible D gene is TRBD2 (5 bases). This CDR3 region has 14 residues. Germline CDR1 is SGHRS and CDR2 is YFSETQ. V lost 2 bases and J 2 bases, leaving 9 bases between the germline ends.

The CDR3 DNA is TGCGCCAGCAGCCCCGGGACTAGCGGGAGGGGAACAGATACGCAGTATTTT. Its translation: CASSPGTSGRGTDTQYF. The rearrangement links TRBV4-1 to TRBJ2-3; 16 positions agree with TRBD2. J gave up 3 bases and V 4 bases, and 4 bases lay outside the gene matches. Germline V gives CDR1 MGHRA, CDR2 YSYEKL. The CDR3 is made up of 17 amino acids.

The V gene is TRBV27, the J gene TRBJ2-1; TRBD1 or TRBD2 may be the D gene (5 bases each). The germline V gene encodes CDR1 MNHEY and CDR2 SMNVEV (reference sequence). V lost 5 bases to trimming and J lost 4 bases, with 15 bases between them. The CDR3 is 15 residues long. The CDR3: CASSLSLGPYNEQFF. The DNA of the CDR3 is TGTGCCAGCAGTCTGAGCCTGGGACCGTACAATGAGCAGTTCTTC.

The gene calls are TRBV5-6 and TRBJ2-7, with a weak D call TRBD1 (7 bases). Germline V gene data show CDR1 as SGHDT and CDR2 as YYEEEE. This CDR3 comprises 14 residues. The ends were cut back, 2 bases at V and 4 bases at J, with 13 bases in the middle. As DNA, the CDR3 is TGTGCCAGCAGCTTCGAGACAGGGACTTACGAGCAGTACTTC. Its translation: CASSFETGTYEQYF.

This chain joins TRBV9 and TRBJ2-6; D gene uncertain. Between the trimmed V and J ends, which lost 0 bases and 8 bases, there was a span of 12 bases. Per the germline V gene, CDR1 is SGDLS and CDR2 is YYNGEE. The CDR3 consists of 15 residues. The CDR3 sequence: CASSVGQTLSNVLTF. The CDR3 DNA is TGTGCCAGCAGCGTAGGTCAGACACTTTCCAACGTCCTGACTTTC.

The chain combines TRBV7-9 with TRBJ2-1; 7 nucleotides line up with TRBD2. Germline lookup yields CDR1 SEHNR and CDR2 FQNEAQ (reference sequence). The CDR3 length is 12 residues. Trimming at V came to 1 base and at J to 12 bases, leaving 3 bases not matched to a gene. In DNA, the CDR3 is TGTGCCAGCAGCTTAGACACGGGGGGGCAGTTCTTC. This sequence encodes CASSLDTGGQFF.

The CDR3 region is CASTPPGLASEQYF. The CDR3 DNA sequence: TGTGCCAGCACCCCACCGGGACTAGCAAGCGAGCAGTACTTC. The chain employs TRBV11-2 and TRBJ2-7; 9 bases map to TRBD2. Per germline, CDR1 SGHAT and CDR2 FQNNGV. The CDR3 extends over 14 amino acids. V gave up 7 bases and J gave up 6 bases; unmatched junction bases: 10.

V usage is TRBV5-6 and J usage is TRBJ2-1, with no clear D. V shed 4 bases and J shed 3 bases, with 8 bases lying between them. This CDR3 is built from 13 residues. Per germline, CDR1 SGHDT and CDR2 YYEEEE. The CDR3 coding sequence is TGTGCCAGCAGCCCGACCCACTACAATGAGCAGTTCTTC. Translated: CASSPTHYNEQFF.

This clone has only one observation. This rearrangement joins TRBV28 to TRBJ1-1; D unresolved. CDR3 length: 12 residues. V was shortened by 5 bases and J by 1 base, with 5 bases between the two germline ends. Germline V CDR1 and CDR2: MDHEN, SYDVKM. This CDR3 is CASSPQNTEAFF. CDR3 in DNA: TGTGCCAGCAGTCCACAGAACACTGAAGCTTTCTTT.

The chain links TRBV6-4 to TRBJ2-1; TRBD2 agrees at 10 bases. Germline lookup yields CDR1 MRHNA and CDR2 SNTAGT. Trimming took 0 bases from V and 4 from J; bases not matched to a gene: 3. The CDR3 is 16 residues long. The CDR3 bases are TGTGCCAGCAGTGACTCCCGGACTAGCGGATACAATGAGCAGTTCTTC. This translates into CASSDSRTSGYNEQFF.

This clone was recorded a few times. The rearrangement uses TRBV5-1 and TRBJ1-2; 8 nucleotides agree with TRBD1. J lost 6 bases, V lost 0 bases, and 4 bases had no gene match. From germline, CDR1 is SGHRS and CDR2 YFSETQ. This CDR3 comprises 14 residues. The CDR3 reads CASSLGGQEDGYTF. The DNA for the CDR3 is TGCGCCAGCAGCTTGGGGGGACAGGAGGATGGCTACACCTTC.

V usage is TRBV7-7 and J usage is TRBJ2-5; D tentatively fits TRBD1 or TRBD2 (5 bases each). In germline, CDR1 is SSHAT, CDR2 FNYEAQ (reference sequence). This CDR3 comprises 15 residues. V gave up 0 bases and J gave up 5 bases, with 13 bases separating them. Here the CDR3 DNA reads TGTGCCAGCAGCTTAGCTTCGGGGCTTCGGGAGACCCAGTACTTC. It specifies CASSLASGLRETQYF.

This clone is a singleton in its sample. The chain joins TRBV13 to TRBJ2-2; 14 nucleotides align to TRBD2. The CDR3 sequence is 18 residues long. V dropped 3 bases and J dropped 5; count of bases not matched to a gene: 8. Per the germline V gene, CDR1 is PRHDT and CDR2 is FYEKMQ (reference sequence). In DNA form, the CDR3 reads TGTGCCAGCAGCTTGCCGCCTGGACTAGCGGGAGGTACCGGGGAGCTGTTTTTT. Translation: CASSLPPGLAGGTGELFF.

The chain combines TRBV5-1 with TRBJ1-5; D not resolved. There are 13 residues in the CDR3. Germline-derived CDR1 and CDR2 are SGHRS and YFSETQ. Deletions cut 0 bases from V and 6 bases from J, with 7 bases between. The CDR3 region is CASSLGPAQPQHF. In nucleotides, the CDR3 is TGCGCCAGCAGCTTGGGCCCGGCTCAGCCCCAGCATTTT.

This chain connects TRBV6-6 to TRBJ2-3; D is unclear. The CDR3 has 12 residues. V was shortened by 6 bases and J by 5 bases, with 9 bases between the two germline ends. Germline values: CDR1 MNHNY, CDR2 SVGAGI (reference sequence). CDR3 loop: CASRRLGDTQYF. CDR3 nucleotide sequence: TGTGCCAGCAGGAGGTTGGGAGATACGCAGTATTTT.

The CDR3 DNA sequence: TGTGCCAGCAGTGACGAAGGGAGCCGCTACGAGCAGTACTTC. Translating it yields CASSDEGSRYEQYF. The chain recombines TRBV27 with TRBJ2-7, with D tentatively TRBD2 (5 bases). The CDR3 has 14 residues. V lost 5 bases and J 3 bases, leaving 14 bases between the germline ends. Germline V gene data show CDR1 as MNHEY and CDR2 as SMNVEV (reference sequence).

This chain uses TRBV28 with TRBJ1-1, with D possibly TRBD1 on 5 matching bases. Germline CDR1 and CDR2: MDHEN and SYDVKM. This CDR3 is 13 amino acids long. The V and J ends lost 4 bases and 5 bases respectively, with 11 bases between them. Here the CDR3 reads CASSWGTGTEAFF. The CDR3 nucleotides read TGTGCCAGCAGTTGGGGGACGGGTACTGAAGCTTTCTTT.

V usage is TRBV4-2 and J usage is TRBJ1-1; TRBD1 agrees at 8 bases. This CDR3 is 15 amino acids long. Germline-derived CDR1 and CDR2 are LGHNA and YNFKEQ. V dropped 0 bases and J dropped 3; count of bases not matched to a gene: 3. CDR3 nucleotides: TGTGCCAGCAGCCAAGAAGACAGGGGAGACACTGAAGCTTTCTTT. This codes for CASSQEDRGDTEAFF.

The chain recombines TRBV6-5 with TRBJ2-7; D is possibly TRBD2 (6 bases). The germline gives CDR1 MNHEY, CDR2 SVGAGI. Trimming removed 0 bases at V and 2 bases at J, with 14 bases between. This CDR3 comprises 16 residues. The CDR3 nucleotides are TGTGCCAGCAGTTACTCGTTGAGAACGGGGGCCTACGAGCAGTACTTC. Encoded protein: CASSYSLRTGAYEQYF.

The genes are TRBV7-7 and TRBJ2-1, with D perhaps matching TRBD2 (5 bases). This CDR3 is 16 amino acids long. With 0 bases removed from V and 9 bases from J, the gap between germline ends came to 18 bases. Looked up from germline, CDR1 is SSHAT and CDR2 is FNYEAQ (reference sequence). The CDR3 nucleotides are TGTGCCAGCAGCTTAGCGTTGGGCACCCATGGGAGTGAGCAGTTCTTC. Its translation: CASSLALGTHGSEQFF.

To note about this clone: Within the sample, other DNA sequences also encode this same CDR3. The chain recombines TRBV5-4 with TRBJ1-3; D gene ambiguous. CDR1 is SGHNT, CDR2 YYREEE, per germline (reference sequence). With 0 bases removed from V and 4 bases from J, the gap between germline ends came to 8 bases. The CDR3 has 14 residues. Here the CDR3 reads CASSLAGQGNTIYF. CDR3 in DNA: TGTGCCAGCAGCTTGGCTGGGCAGGGAAACACCATATATTTT.

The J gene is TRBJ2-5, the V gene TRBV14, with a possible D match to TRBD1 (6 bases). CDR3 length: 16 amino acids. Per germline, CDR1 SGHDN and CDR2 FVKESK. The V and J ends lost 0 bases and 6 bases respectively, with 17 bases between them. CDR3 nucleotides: TGTGCCAGCAGCCAAGACCGCGGCAGGGGTTGGAAGACCCAGTACTTC. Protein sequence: CASSQDRGRGWKTQYF.

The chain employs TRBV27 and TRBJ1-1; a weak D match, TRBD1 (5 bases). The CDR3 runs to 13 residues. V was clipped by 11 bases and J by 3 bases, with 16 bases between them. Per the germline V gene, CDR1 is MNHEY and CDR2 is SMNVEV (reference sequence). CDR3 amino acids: CAFPGGVYTEAFF. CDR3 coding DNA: TGTGCCTTTCCGGGGGGGGTTTACACTGAAGCTTTCTTT.

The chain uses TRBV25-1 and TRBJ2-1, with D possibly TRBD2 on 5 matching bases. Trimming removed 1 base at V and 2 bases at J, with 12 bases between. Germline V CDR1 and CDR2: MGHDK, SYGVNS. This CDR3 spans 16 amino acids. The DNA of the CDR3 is TGTGCCAGCAGTGAATGGGGAGTCGGACCCTACAATGAGCAGTTCTTC. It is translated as CASSEWGVGPYNEQFF.

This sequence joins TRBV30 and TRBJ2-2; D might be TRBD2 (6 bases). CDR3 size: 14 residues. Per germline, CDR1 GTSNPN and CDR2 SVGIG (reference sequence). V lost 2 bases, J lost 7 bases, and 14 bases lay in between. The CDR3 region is CAWSTAGGSGELFF. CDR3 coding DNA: TGTGCCTGGAGTACCGCCGGGGGAAGCGGGGAGCTGTTTTTT.

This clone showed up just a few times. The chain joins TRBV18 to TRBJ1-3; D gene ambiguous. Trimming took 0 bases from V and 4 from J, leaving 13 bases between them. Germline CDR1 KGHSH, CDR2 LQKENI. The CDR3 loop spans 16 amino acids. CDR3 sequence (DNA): TGTGCCAGCTCACCACCGGGATCCCGACGGGGAAACACCATATATTTT. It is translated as CASSPPGSRRGNTIYF.

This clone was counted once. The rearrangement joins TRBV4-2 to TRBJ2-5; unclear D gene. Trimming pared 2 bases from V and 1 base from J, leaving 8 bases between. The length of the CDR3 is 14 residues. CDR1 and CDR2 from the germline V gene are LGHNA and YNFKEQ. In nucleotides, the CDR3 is TGTGCCAGCAGCCAACTAGGGTCCCAAGAGACCCAGTACTTC. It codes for CASSQLGSQETQYF.

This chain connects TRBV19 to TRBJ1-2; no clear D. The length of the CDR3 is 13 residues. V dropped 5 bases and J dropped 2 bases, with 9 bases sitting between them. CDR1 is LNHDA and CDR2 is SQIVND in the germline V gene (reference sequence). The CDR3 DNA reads TGTGCCAGTAGTCCCGAGACGAACTATGGCTACACCTTC. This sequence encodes CASSPETNYGYTF.